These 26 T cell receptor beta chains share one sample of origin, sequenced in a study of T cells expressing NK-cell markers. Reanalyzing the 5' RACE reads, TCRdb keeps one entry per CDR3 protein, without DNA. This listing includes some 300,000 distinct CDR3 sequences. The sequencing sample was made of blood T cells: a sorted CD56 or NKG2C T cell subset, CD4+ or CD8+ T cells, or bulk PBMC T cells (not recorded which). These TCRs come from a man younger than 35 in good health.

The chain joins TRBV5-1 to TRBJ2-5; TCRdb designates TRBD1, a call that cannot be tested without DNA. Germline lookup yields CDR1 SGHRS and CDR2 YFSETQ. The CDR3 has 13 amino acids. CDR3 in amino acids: CASNQGARETQYF.

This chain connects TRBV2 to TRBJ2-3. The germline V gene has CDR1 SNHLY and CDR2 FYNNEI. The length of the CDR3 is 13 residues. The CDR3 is CASSDTYTDTQYF.

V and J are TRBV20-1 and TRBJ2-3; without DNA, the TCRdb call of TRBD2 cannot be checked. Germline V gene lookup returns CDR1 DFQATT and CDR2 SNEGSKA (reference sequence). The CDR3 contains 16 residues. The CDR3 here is CSGGWGLAGSTDTQYF.

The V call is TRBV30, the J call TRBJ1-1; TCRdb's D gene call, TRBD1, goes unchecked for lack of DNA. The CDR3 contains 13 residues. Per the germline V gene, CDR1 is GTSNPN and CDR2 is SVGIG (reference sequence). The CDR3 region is CALQTGPNTEAFF. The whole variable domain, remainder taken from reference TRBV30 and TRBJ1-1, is SQTIHQWPATLVQPVGSPLSLECTVEGTSNPNLYWYRQAAGRGLQLLFYSVGIGQISSEVPQNLSASRPQDRQFILSSKKLLLSDSGFYLCALQTGPNTEAFFGQGTRLTVV.

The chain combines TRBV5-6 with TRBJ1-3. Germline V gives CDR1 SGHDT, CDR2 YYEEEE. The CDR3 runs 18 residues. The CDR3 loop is CASKKEGISSSSGNTIYF.

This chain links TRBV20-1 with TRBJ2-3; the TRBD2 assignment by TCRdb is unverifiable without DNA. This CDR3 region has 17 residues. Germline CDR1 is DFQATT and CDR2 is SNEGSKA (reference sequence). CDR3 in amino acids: CSARDPRTSGSTDTQYF.

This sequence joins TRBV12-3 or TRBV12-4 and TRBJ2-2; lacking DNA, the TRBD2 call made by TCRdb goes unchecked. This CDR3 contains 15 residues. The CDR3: CASSRGLAGAGELFF.

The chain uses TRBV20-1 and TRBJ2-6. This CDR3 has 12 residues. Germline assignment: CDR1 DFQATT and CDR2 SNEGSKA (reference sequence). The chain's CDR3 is CSARLYSNVLTF.

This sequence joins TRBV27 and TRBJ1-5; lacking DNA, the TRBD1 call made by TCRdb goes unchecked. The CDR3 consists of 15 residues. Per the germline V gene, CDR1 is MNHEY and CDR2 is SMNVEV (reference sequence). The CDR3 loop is CASSPRTESNQPQHF.

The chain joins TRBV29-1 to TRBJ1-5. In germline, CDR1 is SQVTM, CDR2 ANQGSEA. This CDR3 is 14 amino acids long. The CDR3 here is CSVLGEGGNQPQHF.

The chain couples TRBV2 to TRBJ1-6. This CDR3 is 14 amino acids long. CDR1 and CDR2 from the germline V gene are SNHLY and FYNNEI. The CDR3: CASSAAGESSPLHF. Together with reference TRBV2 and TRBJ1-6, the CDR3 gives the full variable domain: EPEVTQTPSHQVTQMGQEVILRCVPISNHLYFYWYRQILGQKVEFLVSFYNNEISEKSEIFDDQFSVERPDGSNFTLKIRSTKLEDSAMYFCASSAAGESSPLHFGNGTRLTVT.

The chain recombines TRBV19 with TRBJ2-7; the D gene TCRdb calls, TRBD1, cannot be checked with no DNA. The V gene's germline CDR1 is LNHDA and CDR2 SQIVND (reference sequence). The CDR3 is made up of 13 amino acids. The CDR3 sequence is CASSIAGRYEQYF.

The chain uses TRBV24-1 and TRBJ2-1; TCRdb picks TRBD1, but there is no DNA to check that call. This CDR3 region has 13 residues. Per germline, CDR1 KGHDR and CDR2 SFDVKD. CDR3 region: CATTTPGVHEQFF.

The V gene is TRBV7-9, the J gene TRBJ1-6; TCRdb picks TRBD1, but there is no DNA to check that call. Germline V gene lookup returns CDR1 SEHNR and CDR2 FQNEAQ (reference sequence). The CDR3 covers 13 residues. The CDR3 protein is CASSPKGYSPLHF.

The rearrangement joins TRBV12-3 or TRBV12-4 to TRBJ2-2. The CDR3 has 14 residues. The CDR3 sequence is CASSPGVSPGELFF.

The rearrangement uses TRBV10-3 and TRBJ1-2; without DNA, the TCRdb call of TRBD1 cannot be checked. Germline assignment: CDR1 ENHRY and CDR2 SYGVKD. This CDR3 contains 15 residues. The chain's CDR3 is CAITEGQGLNYGYTF.

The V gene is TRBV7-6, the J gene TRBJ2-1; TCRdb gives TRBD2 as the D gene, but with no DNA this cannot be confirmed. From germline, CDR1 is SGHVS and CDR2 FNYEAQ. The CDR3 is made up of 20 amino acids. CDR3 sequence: CASSLVAGTSGRSSYNEQFF.

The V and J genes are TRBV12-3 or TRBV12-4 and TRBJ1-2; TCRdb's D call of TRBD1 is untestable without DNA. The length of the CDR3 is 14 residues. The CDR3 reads CASSLRTGSSGYTF.

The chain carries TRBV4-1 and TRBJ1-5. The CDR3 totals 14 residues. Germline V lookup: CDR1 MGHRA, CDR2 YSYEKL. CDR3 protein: CASSQESENQPQHF.

CDR3: CASSQDRDGANVLTF. The chain carries TRBV4-3 and TRBJ2-6; absent DNA, TCRdb's TRBD1 call cannot be checked. Germline CDR1 reads LGHNA; CDR2 reads YSLEER. The CDR3 consists of 15 residues.

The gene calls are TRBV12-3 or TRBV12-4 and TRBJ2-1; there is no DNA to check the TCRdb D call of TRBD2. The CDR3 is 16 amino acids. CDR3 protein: CASSLSPLAAYNEQFF.

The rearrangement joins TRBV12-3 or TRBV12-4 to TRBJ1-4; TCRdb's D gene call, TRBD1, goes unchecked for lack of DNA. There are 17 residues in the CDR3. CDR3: CASSLAWGVETNEKLFF.

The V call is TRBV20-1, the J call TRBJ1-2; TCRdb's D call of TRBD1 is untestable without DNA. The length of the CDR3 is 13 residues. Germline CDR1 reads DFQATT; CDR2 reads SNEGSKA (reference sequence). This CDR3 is CSARDAGEHGYTF.

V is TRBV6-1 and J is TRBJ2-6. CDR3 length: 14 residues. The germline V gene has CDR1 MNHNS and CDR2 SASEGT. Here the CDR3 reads CASRRGSGANVLTF.

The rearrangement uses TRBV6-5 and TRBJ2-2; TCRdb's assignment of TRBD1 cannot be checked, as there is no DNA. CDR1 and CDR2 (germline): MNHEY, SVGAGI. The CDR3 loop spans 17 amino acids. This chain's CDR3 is CASRVEGAAPNTGELFF.

CDR3 sequence reads: CSARTISYNEQFF. V and J are TRBV29-1 and TRBJ2-1. The CDR3 covers 13 residues. Germline V gene lookup returns CDR1 SQVTM and CDR2 ANQGSEA.